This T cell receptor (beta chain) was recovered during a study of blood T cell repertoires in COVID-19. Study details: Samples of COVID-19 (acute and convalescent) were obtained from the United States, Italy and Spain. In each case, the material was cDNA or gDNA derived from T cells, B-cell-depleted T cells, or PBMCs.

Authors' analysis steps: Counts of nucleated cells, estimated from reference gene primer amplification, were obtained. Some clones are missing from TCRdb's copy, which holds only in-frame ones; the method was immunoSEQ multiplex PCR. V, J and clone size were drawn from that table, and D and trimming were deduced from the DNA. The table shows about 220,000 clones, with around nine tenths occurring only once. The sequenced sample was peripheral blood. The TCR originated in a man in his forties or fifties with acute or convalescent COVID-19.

CDR3 sequence reads: CASSAETGYMNTEAFF. The CDR3 region has the DNA TGTGCCAGCAGTGCCGAGACAGGGTACATGAACACTGAAGCTTTCTTT. The chain joins TRBV27 to TRBJ1-1; TRBD1 matches at 7 bases. Trimming removed 5 bases from V and 0 bases from J; junction bases left unmatched: 9. Looked up from germline, CDR1 is MNHEY and CDR2 is SMNVEV (reference sequence). There are 16 residues in the CDR3.